The 7 T cell receptor beta chains given below trace back to one sample, sequenced in a study of T cell responses to AZD1222 COVID-19 vaccine. The data were produced by immunoSEQ multiplex PCR, yet TCRdb's version contains in-frame clones alone and is incomplete. The table records about 56,000 clones, roughly 85% of them present only once. The input for sequencing was peripheral blood, taken on day 0 of AZD1222 vaccination. The receptor set was obtained from an adult in good health.

The rearrangement links TRBV10-2 to TRBJ1-6; D call uncertain. This CDR3 spans 14 amino acids. The V and J ends lost 4 bases and 7 bases respectively, with 11 bases between them. Germline V gene sequence: CDR1 WSHSY, CDR2 SAAADI. The CDR3 nucleotides are TGCGCCAGCAGTGTTAAGGGCGGGAATTCACCCCTCCACTTT. This translates into CASSVKGGNSPLHF.

The rearrangement uses TRBV28 and TRBJ1-1; no clear D. Germline V lookup: CDR1 MDHEN, CDR2 SYDVKM. Trimming removed 8 bases from V and 3 bases from J, with 10 bases in between. The CDR3 length is 12 residues. The chain's CDR3 is CASGNSHTEAFF. In DNA form, the CDR3 reads TGTGCCAGCGGGAATTCCCACACTGAAGCTTTCTTT.

V gene TRBV2 combines with J gene TRBJ1-2; D not certain. The CDR3 has 13 amino acids. V was shortened by 4 bases and J by 4 bases, with 10 bases between the two germline ends. Germline V lookup: CDR1 SNHLY, CDR2 FYNNEI. CDR3 in DNA: TGTGCCAGCAGTGTACAGCCGACCTATGGCTACACCTTC. It yields the protein CASSVQPTYGYTF.

The chain links TRBV7-2 to TRBJ2-7; 9 nucleotides agree with TRBD2. CDR3 length equals 14 residues. The trim removed 5 bases at V and 6 bases at J, leaving 8 bases unmatched. Germline CDR1 reads SGHTA; CDR2 reads FQGNSA. This CDR3 is CASSTTSGSGEQYF. The CDR3 DNA reads TGTGCCAGCAGCACAACTAGCGGGTCGGGCGAGCAGTACTTC.

V usage is TRBV7-2 and J usage is TRBJ1-2; a possible D gene is TRBD1 (6 bases). Trimming removed 1 base at V and 5 bases at J, with 8 bases between. CDR1 is SGHTA, CDR2 FQGNSA, per germline. This CDR3 comprises 13 residues. The CDR3 is CASSLEGGYGYTF. CDR3 nucleotides: TGTGCCAGCAGCTTAGAGGGGGGATATGGCTACACCTTC.

V usage is TRBV19 and J usage is TRBJ2-2; 8 positions agree with TRBD1. Germline V gene sequence: CDR1 LNHDA, CDR2 SQIVND (reference sequence). This CDR3 spans 16 amino acids. V shed 8 bases and J 7 bases; nucleotides not matched to a gene: 15. CDR3 coding DNA: TGTGCCAGTGGTGCTGGTGTGGACAGGGAGTTCGGGGAGCTGTTTTTT. The encoded protein is CASGAGVDREFGELFF.

In its sample, this clone is medium-sized (0.01 to 0.1%). The CDR3 region has the DNA TGCGCCAGCAGCCAAGAAAGGCAGGGGGTTTCACCCCTCCACTTT. Amino acid sequence: CASSQERQGVSPLHF. V gene TRBV4-1 combines with J gene TRBJ1-6; 7 nucleotides line up with TRBD1. The CDR3 length is 15 residues. Germline assignment: CDR1 MGHRA and CDR2 YSYEKL. J lost 9 bases, V lost 0 bases, and 5 bases had no gene match.